Listed below are T cell receptor beta chains from one sample, sequenced in a study of blood T cells in healthy people across ages. TCRdb recomputed calls from the 5' RACE reads with MiXCR, one row per CDR3 protein. Of fewer than 2 million distinct CDR3 sequences listed, 35% to 50% are singletons. Sequenced material: blood. These receptors originate from a human donor in good health. Both conserved end residues are part of each CDR3. The order of the fields is CDR3 protein, CDR3 DNA, D gene, J gene, clone size, V gene, CDR3 length. The D gene is left open where the match is weak. A row's size may be missing; if present it is once, few, many or a size class.

CDR3aa: CASSYAGDLGYTF
CDR3nt: TGTGCCAGCAGTTACGCCGGGGACCTCGGCTACACCTTC
d_gene: .
j_gene: TRBJ1-2
abundance: .
v_gene: TRBV6-2/TRBV6-3
len: 13

CDR3aa: CASSPGSRGRFFGTQYF
CDR3nt: TGTGCCAGCAGTCCGGGGAGTAGGGGGCGCTTTTTCGGGACCCAGTACTTC
d_gene: TRBD1
j_gene: TRBJ2-5
abundance: .
v_gene: TRBV28
len: 17

CDR3aa: CASNGIGQGALLHGYTF
CDR3nt: TGTGCCAGCAATGGAATTGGACAGGGGGCGCTGCTCCATGGCTACACCTTC
d_gene: TRBD1
j_gene: TRBJ1-2
abundance: .
v_gene: TRBV6-6
len: 17

CDR3aa: CAGRVLELDTQYF
CDR3nt: TGCGCCGGCCGCGTACTAGAGTTAGATACGCAGTATTTT
d_gene: .
j_gene: TRBJ2-3
abundance: .
v_gene: TRBV5-1
len: 13

CDR3aa: CATSRGVNYEQYF
CDR3nt: TGTGCCACCAGCAGAGGTGTGAACTACGAGCAGTACTTC
d_gene: .
j_gene: TRBJ2-7
abundance: .
v_gene: TRBV15
len: 13

CDR3aa: CASSPNRAANEQYF
CDR3nt: TGTGCCAGCAGTCCAAACCGGGCCGCCAACGAGCAGTACTTC
d_gene: .
j_gene: TRBJ2-7
abundance: .
v_gene: TRBV12-3/TRBV12-4
len: 14

CDR3aa: CSARGPSEAQYF
CDR3nt: TGCAGTGCTAGAGGACCATCAGAGGCCCAGTACTTC
d_gene: .
j_gene: TRBJ2-5
abundance: .
v_gene: TRBV20-1
len: 12

CDR3aa: CASSLDGAGELFF
CDR3nt: TGTGCCAGCAGCTTAGATGGGGCCGGGGAGCTGTTTTTT
d_gene: .
j_gene: TRBJ2-2
abundance: few
v_gene: TRBV7-8
len: 13

CDR3aa: CAISDLFRTTPYVYGYTF
CDR3nt: TGTGCCATCAGTGATCTATTTAGGACTACTCCCTATGTCTATGGCTACACCTTC
d_gene: .
j_gene: TRBJ1-2
abundance: few
v_gene: TRBV10-3
len: 18

CDR3aa: CSAPHQQRNEQFF
CDR3nt: TGCAGTGCTCCGCACCAGCAGAGGAATGAGCAGTTCTTC
d_gene: .
j_gene: TRBJ2-1
abundance: .
v_gene: TRBV20-1
len: 13

CDR3aa: CATSPNRQGLPYEQYF
CDR3nt: TGTGCCACCAGCCCAAACCGACAGGGGCTCCCCTACGAGCAGTACTTC
d_gene: TRBD1
j_gene: TRBJ2-7
abundance: .
v_gene: TRBV15
len: 16

CDR3aa: CASSTILGGGEGNQPQHF
CDR3nt: TGTGCCAGCAGCACCATTTTGGGGGGGGGCGAGGGCAATCAGCCCCAGCATTTT
d_gene: .
j_gene: TRBJ1-5
abundance: .
v_gene: TRBV7-2
len: 18

CDR3aa: CSVDGTGSSYEQYF
CDR3nt: TGCAGCGTTGACGGGACAGGGAGCTCCTACGAGCAGTACTTC
d_gene: TRBD1
j_gene: TRBJ2-7
abundance: few
v_gene: TRBV29-1
len: 14

CDR3aa: CANSQSTAHYEQYF
CDR3nt: TGTGCCAACAGCCAGTCGACAGCCCACTACGAGCAGTACTTC
d_gene: .
j_gene: TRBJ2-7
abundance: .
v_gene: TRBV3-1
len: 14

CDR3aa: CATSGPLGQGIFNEQFF
CDR3nt: TGTGCCACCAGTGGGCCACTTGGACAGGGGATTTTCAATGAGCAGTTCTTC
d_gene: TRBD1
j_gene: TRBJ2-1
abundance: many
v_gene: TRBV24-1
len: 17

CDR3aa: CASSEQLDGYTF
CDR3nt: TGTGCCAGCAGTGAACAGCTTGATGGCTACACCTTC
d_gene: .
j_gene: TRBJ1-2
abundance: few
v_gene: TRBV6-1
len: 12

CDR3aa: CASRTDPNYGYTF
CDR3nt: TGTGCCAGCCGGACAGACCCTAACTATGGCTACACCTTC
d_gene: .
j_gene: TRBJ1-2
abundance: .
v_gene: TRBV6-1
len: 13

CDR3aa: CASTLWGGPSSYEQYF
CDR3nt: TGTGCCAGCACCTTGTGGGGAGGGCCCAGCTCCTACGAGCAGTACTTC
d_gene: TRBD2
j_gene: TRBJ2-7
abundance: few
v_gene: TRBV12-3/TRBV12-4
len: 16

CDR3aa: CSAVRGGEGNTEAFF
CDR3nt: TGCAGTGCTGTAAGGGGGGGTGAAGGGAACACTGAAGCTTTCTTT
d_gene: .
j_gene: TRBJ1-1
abundance: .
v_gene: TRBV20-1
len: 15

CDR3aa: CASSLIVYGYTF
CDR3nt: TGTGCCAGCAGCTTAATTGTCTATGGCTACACCTTC
d_gene: .
j_gene: TRBJ1-2
abundance: few
v_gene: TRBV7-2
len: 12

CDR3aa: CASSQGRQPSSYEQYF
CDR3nt: TGCGCCAGCAGCCAAGGAAGACAGCCGAGCTCCTACGAGCAGTACTTC
d_gene: .
j_gene: TRBJ2-7
abundance: .
v_gene: TRBV4-3
len: 16

CDR3aa: CASRPGQGADTQYF
CDR3nt: TGCGCCAGCAGACCGGGACAGGGGGCAGATACGCAGTATTTT
d_gene: TRBD1
j_gene: TRBJ2-3
abundance: .
v_gene: TRBV5-1
len: 14

CDR3aa: CASSLGSGRHNEQFF
CDR3nt: TGTGCCAGCAGCCTCGGGTCAGGGAGGCACAATGAGCAGTTCTTC
d_gene: .
j_gene: TRBJ2-1
abundance: .
v_gene: TRBV3-1
len: 15

CDR3aa: CASSYRLAGASYNEQFF
CDR3nt: TGTGCCAGCAGCTACCGACTAGCGGGGGCATCCTACAATGAGCAGTTCTTC
d_gene: TRBD2
j_gene: TRBJ2-1
abundance: .
v_gene: TRBV14
len: 17

CDR3aa: CRASQGSIGYTF
CDR3nt: TGCAGGGCCAGTCAGGGTTCGATTGGCTACACCTTC
d_gene: .
j_gene: TRBJ1-2
abundance: once
v_gene: TRBV20-1
len: 12

CDR3aa: CASSTDFRGLDGPSNEQFF
CDR3nt: TGTGCCAGCAGTACCGATTTCAGGGGGCTAGACGGCCCTAGCAATGAGCAGTTCTTC
d_gene: TRBD1
j_gene: TRBJ2-1
abundance: few
v_gene: TRBV25-1
len: 19

CDR3aa: CASSVDLHTDTQYF
CDR3nt: TGTGCCAGCAGCGTAGATCTCCACACAGATACGCAGTATTTT
d_gene: .
j_gene: TRBJ2-3
abundance: few
v_gene: TRBV9
len: 14

CDR3aa: CAGSLAGGGNREQYF
CDR3nt: TGTGCCGGCAGCTTAGCGGGGGGAGGAAATAGGGAGCAGTACTTC
d_gene: TRBD2
j_gene: TRBJ2-4
abundance: .
v_gene: TRBV7-2
len: 15

CDR3aa: CASSLSVLRGPNQPQHF
CDR3nt: TGTGCCAGCAGTTTGTCGGTCTTGAGGGGCCCAAATCAGCCCCAGCATTTT
d_gene: .
j_gene: TRBJ1-5
abundance: .
v_gene: TRBV28
len: 17

CDR3aa: CSARVREYSGYTF
CDR3nt: TGCAGTGCTAGAGTCAGGGAGTACTCTGGCTACACCTTC
d_gene: .
j_gene: TRBJ1-2
abundance: .
v_gene: TRBV20-1
len: 13

CDR3aa: CASSGRISGNTIYF
CDR3nt: TGTGCCAGCAGCGGTAGGATCTCTGGAAACACCATATATTTT
d_gene: .
j_gene: TRBJ1-3
abundance: few
v_gene: TRBV7-2
len: 14

CDR3aa: CASKIGPSNTEAFF
CDR3nt: TGCGCCAGCAAAATCGGACCGTCAAACACTGAAGCTTTCTTT
d_gene: .
j_gene: TRBJ1-1
abundance: .
v_gene: TRBV5-1
len: 14

CDR3aa: CASSPGWRDEQYF
CDR3nt: TGCGCCAGCAGCCCGGGTTGGAGGGACGAGCAGTACTTC
d_gene: .
j_gene: TRBJ2-7
abundance: .
v_gene: TRBV5-1
len: 13

CDR3aa: CATSRGEGLTEYNEQFF
CDR3nt: TGTGCCACCAGCAGAGGGGAAGGACTAACGGAATACAATGAGCAGTTCTTC
d_gene: .
j_gene: TRBJ2-1
abundance: .
v_gene: TRBV15
len: 17

CDR3aa: CASRDPGGVGDNEQFF
CDR3nt: TGTGCCAGCAGAGACCCGGGGGGGGTTGGGGACAATGAGCAGTTCTTC
d_gene: TRBD2
j_gene: TRBJ2-1
abundance: .
v_gene: TRBV6-1
len: 16

CDR3aa: CSARGGMSYNEQFF
CDR3nt: TGCAGTGCTAGAGGGGGCATGTCCTACAATGAGCAGTTCTTC
d_gene: .
j_gene: TRBJ2-1
abundance: .
v_gene: TRBV20-1
len: 14

CDR3aa: CASRRDSYEQYF
CDR3nt: TGTGCCAGCAGACGCGACAGCTACGAGCAGTACTTC
d_gene: .
j_gene: TRBJ2-7
abundance: many
v_gene: TRBV28
len: 12

CDR3aa: CASSRPNQPQHF
CDR3nt: TGTGCCAGCTCACGACCGAATCAGCCCCAGCATTTT
d_gene: .
j_gene: TRBJ1-5
abundance: many
v_gene: TRBV28
len: 12

CDR3aa: CASSSGTGIGGYTF
CDR3nt: TGTGCCAGCAGCTCCGGGACAGGGATTGGGGGCTACACCTTC
d_gene: TRBD1
j_gene: TRBJ1-2
abundance: few
v_gene: TRBV7-2
len: 14

CDR3aa: CSAILGGSSYYEQYF
CDR3nt: TGCAGTGCTATTCTTGGGGGATCTAGTTACTACGAGCAGTACTTC
d_gene: .
j_gene: TRBJ2-7
abundance: .
v_gene: TRBV20-1
len: 15